This T cell receptor (beta chain) was found in a study of blood T cell repertoires in COVID-19. TCRdb keeps only in-frame clones here, not all; method: immunoSEQ multiplex PCR. The sample has approximately 350,000 clones, roughly four fifths seen once; the top ten hold approximately 5%. Participants were aged about 18 to 100 years from 24 US areas. The germline gives CDR1 SGHTA, CDR2 FQGNSA. The V gene end was trimmed by 5 bases and the J gene end by 13 bases; junction bases not matched to a gene: 13. This CDR3 is built from 13 residues. This clone was detected once. This chain uses TRBV7-2 with TRBJ1-2; 7 bases agree with TRBD1. The receptor comes from a woman between 50 and 59 years old who had recovered from COVID-19. The sample was PBMCs or T cells enriched from blood (not recorded which). CDR3 coding DNA: TGTGCCAGCAGCCCGTCGGACAGGCCCCCAGGCACCTTC. It is translated as CASSPSDRPPGTF.